The clone carrying this TCR beta chain turned up a few times. Its antigen is undetermined. TCRB transcripts that were expressed got sequenced, as all of the isolated RNA had been reverse transcribed. The assay was immunoSEQ multiplex PCR, and TCRdb's table has in-frame clones only and misses some. The sample carries about 280,000 clones, approximately 16% recorded once. This record belongs to a study of beta chain features in type 1 diabetes. Study findings and constraints: Reduced insertions and increased deletions marked VDJ junctions in type 1 diabetes patients. In cDNA sequencing, cells with high TCR expression could be over-represented. It was not settled here whether HLA type affects TCRB rearrangement. Patients with Type 1 diabetes showed moderately but significantly shorter TCRB CDR3s in all four CD4+ subsets.

CDR3 size: 12 residues. The V and J ends lost 5 bases and 5 bases respectively, with 9 bases between them. The germline CDR1 and CDR2 sequences are MDHEN and SYDVKM. Input material: naive CD4+ T cells from blood. The clonotype comes from a man aged 18 to 30 with type 1 diabetes. The chain employs TRBV28 and TRBJ2-5, with D possibly matching TRBD1 (5 bases). The CDR3 region is CASSQGGETQYF. As DNA, the CDR3 is TGTGCCAGCAGTCAGGGTGGTGAGACCCAGTACTTC.